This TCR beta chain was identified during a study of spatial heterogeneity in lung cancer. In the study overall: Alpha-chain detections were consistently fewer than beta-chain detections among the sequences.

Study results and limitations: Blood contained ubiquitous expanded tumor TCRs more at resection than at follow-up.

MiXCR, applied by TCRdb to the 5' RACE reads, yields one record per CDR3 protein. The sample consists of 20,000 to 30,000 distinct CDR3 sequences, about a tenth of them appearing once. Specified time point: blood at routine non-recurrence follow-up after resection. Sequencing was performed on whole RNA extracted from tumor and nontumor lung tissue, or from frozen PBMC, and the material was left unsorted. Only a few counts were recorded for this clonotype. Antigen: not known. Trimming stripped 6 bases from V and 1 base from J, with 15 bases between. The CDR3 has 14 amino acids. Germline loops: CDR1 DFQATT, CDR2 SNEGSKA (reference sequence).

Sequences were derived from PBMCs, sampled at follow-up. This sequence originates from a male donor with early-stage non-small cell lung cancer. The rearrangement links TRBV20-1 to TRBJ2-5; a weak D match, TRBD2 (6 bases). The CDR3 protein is CSARDLVSQETQYF. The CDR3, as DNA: TGCAGTGCCAGGGACTTGGTTAGCCAAGAGACCCAGTACTTC.